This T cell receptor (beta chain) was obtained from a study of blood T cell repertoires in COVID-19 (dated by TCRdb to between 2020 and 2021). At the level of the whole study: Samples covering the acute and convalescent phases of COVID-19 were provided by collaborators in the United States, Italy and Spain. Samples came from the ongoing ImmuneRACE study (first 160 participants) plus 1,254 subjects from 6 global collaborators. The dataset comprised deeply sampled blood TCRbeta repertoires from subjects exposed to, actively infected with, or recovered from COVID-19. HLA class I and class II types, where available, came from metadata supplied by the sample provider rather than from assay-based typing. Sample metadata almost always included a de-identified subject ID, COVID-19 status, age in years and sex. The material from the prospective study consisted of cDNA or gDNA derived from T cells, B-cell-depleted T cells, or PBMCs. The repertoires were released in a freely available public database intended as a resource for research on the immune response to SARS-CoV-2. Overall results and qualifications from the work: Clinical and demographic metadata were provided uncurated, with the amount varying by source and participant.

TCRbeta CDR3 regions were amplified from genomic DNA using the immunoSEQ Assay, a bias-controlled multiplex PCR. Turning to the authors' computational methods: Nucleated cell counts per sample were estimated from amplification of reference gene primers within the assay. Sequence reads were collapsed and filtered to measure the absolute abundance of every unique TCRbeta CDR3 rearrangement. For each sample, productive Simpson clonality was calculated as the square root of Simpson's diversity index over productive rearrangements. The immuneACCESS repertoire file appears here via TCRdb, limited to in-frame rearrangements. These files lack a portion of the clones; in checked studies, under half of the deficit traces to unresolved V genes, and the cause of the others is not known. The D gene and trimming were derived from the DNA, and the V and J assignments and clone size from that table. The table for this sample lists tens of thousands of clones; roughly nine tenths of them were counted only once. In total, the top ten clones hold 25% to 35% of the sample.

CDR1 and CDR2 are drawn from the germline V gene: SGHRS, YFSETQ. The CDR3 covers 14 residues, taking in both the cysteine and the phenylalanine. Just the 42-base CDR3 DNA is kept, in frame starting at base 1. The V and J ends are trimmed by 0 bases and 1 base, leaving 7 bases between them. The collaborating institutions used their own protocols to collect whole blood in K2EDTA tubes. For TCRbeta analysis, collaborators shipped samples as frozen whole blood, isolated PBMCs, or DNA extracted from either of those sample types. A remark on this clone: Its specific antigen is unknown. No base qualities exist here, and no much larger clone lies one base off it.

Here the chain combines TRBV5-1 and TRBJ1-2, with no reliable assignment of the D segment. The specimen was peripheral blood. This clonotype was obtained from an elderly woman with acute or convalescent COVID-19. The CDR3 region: CASSLAGFNYGYTF. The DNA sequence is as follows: TGCGCCAGCAGCTTGGCGGGATTTAACTATGGCTACACCTTC.